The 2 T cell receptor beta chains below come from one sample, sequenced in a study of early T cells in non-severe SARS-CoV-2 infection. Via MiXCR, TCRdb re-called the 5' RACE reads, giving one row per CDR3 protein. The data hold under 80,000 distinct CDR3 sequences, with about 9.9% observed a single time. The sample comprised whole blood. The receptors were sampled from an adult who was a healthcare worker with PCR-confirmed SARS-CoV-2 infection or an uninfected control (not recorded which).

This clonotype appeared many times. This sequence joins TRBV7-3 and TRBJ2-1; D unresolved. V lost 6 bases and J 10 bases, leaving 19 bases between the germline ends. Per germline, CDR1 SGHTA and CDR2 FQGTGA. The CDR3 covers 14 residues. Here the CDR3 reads CASSPSPGAAEQFF. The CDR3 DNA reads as TGTGCCAGCAGTCCAAGCCCGGGCGCGGCAGAGCAGTTCTTC. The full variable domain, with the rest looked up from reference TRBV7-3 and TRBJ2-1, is GAGVSQTPSNKVTEKGKYVELRCDPISGHTALYWYRQSLGQGPEFLIYFQGTGAADDSGLPNDRFFAVRPEGSVSTLKIQRTERGDSAVYLCASSPSPGAAEQFFGPGTRLTVL.

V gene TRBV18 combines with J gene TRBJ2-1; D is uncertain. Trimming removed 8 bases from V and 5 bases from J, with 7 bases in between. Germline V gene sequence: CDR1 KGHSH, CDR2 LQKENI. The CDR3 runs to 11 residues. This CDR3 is CASAEDNEQFF. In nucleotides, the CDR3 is TGTGCCAGCGCAGAGGACAATGAGCAGTTCTTC.